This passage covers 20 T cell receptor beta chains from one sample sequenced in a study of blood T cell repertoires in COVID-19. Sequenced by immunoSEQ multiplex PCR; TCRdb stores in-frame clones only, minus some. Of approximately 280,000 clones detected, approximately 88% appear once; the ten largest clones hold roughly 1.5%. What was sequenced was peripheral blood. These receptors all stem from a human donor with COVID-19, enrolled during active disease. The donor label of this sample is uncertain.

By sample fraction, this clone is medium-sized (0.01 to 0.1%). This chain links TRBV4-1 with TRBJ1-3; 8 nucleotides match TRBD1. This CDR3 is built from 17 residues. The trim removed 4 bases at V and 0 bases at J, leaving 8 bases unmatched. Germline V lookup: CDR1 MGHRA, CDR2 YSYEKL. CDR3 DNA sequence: TGCGCCAGCAGCCGGCCGGGACAGGACTACTCTGGAAACACCATATATTTT. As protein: CASSRPGQDYSGNTIYF.

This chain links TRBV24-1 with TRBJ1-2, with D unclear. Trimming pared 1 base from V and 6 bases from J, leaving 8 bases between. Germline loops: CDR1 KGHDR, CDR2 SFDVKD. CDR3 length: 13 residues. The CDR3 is CATSDFGSDGYTF. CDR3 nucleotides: TGTGCCACCAGTGATTTTGGCAGCGATGGCTACACCTTC.

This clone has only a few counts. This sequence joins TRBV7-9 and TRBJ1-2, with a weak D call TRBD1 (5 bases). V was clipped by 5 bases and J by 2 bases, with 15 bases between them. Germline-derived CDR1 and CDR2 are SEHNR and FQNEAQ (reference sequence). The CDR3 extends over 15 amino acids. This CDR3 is CASSPTLGANYGYTF. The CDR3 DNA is TGTGCCAGCAGCCCGACTCTAGGGGCCAACTATGGCTACACCTTC. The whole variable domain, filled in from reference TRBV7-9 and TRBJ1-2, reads DTGVSQNPRHKITKRGQNVTFRCDPISEHNRLYWYRQTLGQGPEFLTYFQNEAQLEKSRLLSDRFSAERPKGSFSTLEIQRTEQGDSAMYLCASSPTLGANYGYTFGSGTRLTVV.

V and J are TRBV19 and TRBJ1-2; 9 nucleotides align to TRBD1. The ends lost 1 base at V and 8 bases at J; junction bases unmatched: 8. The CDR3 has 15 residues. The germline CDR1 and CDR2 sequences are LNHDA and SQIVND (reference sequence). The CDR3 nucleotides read TGTGCCAGTAGTATAGTTACAGGGGGCGGCGGAGGCTACACCTTC. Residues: CASSIVTGGGGGYTF.

The CDR3, as DNA: TGTGCCAGCAGTGAGGGAGCTAACTATGGCTACACCTTC. Amino acid sequence: CASSEGANYGYTF. V is TRBV6-1 and J is TRBJ1-2, with unresolved D. This CDR3 comprises 13 residues. Per the germline V gene, CDR1 is MNHNS and CDR2 is SASEGT. V lost 3 bases and J 0 bases, leaving 5 bases between the germline ends.

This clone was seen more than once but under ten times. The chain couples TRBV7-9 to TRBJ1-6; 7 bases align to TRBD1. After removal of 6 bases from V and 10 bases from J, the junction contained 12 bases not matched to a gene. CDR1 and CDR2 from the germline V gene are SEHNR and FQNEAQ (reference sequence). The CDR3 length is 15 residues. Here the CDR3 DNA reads TGTGCCAGCAGGGGCGGGAGGGGGCAGGGATCACCCCTCCACTTT. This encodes CASRGGRGQGSPLHF.

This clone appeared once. CDR3 DNA sequence: TGTGCCAGCAGCCAAGGGGTCCCTAGTGCTAGCAATCAGCCCCAGCATTTT. It specifies CASSQGVPSASNQPQHF. The J gene is TRBJ1-5, the V gene TRBV3-1 (or the pseudogene TRBV3-2); D is ambiguous. Germline V gene sequence: CDR1 LGHDT, CDR2 YNNKEL (reference sequence). The CDR3 runs to 17 residues. The V gene lost 1 base and the J gene lost 0 bases, with 13 bases spanning the gap.

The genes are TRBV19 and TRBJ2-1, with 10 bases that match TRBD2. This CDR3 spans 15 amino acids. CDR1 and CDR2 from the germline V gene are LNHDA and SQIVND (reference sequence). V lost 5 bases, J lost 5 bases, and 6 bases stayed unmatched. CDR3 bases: TGTGCCAGTAGTCCCAGGACTAGCGGACACAATGAGCAGTTCTTC. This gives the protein CASSPRTSGHNEQFF.

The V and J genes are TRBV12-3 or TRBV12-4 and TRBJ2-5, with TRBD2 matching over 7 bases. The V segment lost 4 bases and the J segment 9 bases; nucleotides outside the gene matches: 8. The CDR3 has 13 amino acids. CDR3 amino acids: CASSSLAVMAQYF. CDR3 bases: TGTGCCAGCAGTTCTCTAGCGGTTATGGCCCAGTACTTC.

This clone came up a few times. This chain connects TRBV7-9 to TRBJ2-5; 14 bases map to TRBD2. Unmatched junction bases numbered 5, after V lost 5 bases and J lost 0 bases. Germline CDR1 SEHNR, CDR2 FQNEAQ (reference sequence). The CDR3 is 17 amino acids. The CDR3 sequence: CASSPGTSGSYQETQYF. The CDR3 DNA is TGTGCCAGCAGCCCCGGGACTAGCGGGAGTTACCAAGAGACCCAGTACTTC.

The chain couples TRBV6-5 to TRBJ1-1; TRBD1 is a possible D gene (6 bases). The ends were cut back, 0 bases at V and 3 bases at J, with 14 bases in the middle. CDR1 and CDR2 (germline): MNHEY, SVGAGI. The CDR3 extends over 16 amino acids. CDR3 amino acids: CASSYSGGRIDTEAFF. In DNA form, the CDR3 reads TGTGCCAGCAGTTACTCGGGGGGGCGCATCGACACTGAAGCTTTCTTT.

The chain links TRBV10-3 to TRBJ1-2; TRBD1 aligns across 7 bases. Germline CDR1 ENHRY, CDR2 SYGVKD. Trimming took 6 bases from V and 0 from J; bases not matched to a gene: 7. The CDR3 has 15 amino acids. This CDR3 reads CAISFLGQPNYGYTF. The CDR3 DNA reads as TGTGCCATCAGCTTTTTGGGACAGCCTAACTATGGCTACACCTTC.

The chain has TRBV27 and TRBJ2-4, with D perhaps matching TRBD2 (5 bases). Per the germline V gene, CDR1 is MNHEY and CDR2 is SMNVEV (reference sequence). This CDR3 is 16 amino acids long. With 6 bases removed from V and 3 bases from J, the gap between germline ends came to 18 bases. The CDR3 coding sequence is TGTGCCAGCAGGTCCCTAGCAAACTTGGGCAAAAACATTCAGTACTTC. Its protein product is CASRSLANLGKNIQYF.

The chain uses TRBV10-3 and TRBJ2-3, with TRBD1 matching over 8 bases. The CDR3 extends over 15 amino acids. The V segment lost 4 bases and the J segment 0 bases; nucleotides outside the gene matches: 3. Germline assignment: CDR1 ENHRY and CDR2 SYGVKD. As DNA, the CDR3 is TGTGCCATCAGTGCAAGGACAGGGAGCACAGATACGCAGTATTTT. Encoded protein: CAISARTGSTDTQYF.

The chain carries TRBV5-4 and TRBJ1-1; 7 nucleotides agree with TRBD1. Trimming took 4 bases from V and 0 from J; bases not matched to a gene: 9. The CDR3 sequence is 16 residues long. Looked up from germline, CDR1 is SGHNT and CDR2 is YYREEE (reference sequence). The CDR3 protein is CASSPPRQGMNTEAFF. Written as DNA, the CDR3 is TGTGCCAGCAGCCCACCCCGACAGGGAATGAACACTGAAGCTTTCTTT.

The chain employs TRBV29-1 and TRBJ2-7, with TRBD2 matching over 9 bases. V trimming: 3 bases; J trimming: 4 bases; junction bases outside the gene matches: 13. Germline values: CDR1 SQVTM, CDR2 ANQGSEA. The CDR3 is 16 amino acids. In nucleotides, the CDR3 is TGCAGCGTTGAGCTTAGCGGGAGCAGTTATAAGTACGAGCAGTACTTC. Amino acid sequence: CSVELSGSSYKYEQYF.

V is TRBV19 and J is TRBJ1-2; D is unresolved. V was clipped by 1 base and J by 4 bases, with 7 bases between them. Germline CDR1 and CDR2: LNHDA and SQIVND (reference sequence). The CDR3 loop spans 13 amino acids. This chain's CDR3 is CASSIGGPYGYTF. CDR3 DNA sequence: TGTGCCAGTAGTATAGGAGGGCCCTATGGCTACACCTTC.

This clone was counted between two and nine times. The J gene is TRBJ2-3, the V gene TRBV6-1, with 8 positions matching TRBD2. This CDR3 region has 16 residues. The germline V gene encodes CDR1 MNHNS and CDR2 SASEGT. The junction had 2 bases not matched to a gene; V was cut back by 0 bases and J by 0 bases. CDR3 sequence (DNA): TGTGCCAGCAGTGAAGCTCGCGGGGGGAGCACAGATACGCAGTATTTT. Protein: CASSEARGGSTDTQYF.

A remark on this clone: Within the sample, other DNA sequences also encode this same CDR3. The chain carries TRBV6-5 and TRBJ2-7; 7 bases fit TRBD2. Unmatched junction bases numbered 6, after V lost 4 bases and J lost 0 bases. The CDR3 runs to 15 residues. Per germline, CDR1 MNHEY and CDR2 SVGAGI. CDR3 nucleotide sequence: TGTGCCAGCAGTTCCCCTAGCGGTAGCTCCTACGAGCAGTACTTC. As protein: CASSSPSGSSYEQYF.

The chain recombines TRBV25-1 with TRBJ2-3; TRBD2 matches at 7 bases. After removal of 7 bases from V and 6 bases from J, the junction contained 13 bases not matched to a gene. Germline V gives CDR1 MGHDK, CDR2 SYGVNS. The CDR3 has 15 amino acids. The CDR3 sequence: CASMDTGGPGDTQYF. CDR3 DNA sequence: TGTGCCAGCATGGATACGGGGGGACCCGGTGATACGCAGTATTTT.